This T cell receptor beta chain was recorded in a study of shared clonotypes between healthy human individuals. Study-wide results and caveats: Clonotype sharing across several donors was observed for around 5% of naive CD4 clonotypes.

In the case of this clone: Its antigen is undetermined.

A CD45RA-negative memory subset and a CD45RA+ naive subset were separated from the CD4+ cells. The CDR3 loop spans 13 amino acids. V gave up 4 bases and J gave up 4 bases; unmatched junction bases: 2. From germline, CDR1 is LGHNA and CDR2 YSLEER. The authors loaded 200 ng DNA, some 32,000 T cell genomes, into sorted-subset replicate PCRs. Using immunoSEQ multiplex PCR, the repertoire was profiled, and TCRdb retains in-frame clones only, with some absent. The table records 150,000 to 200,000 clones, 85% to 95% of them present only once. The sample comprised naive CD4+ T cells sorted from blood. Sample subset: CD45RA+ positively selected. J is TRBJ2-7 and V is TRBV4-3, with 9 bases aligning to TRBD1. This clonotype was sampled from a woman younger than 45 in good health. The CDR3 spells CASSRGQGYEQYF. The CDR3 coding sequence is TGCGCCAGCAGCCGCGGACAGGGGTACGAGCAGTACTTC.